The 29 T cell receptor beta chains reported below all come from one sample, sequenced in a study of spatial heterogeneity in lung cancer (dated by TCRdb to the late 2010s). The investigation overall reported the following: The tumor nonsynonymous mutation count correlated with the number of expanded alpha and beta TCRs within the tumor.

Their antigens remain unidentified. To prepare the library, 5' RACE was applied. This sample was sequenced with a NextSeq 500. The public reads were reanalyzed by TCRdb: fastp trimming at Q25, MiXCR alignment, in-frame beta chains only. Entries that share a CDR3 protein sequence are merged under the most common genes and DNA. The sample table shows 23,000 or so distinct CDR3 sequences, and around 6.6% are seen once. Clones ranked in the top ten supply 10% to 13% of the sample. In light of the paper, this sample's time point label describes: sample taken at primary tumor resection. The sequencing used lung tumor tissue, collected at surgery. These receptor sequences come from a male donor with early-stage non-small cell lung cancer.

This clonotype was picked up a small number of times. The V and J genes are TRBV7-2 and TRBJ1-5; D is perhaps TRBD1 (5 bases). The length of the CDR3 is 15 residues. V was shortened by 5 bases and J by 7 bases, with 18 bases between the two germline ends. Per germline, CDR1 SGHTA and CDR2 FQGNSA. In DNA form, the CDR3 reads TGTGCCAGCAGCCCCCAGGGCGCCCTTGGGCAGCCCCAGCATTTT. Protein: CASSPQGALGQPQHF. Based on the CDR3 plus reference TRBV7-2 and TRBJ1-5, the full variable domain is GAGVSQSPSNKVTEKGKDVELRCDPISGHTALYWYRQSLGQGLEFLIYFQGNSAPDKSGLPSDRFSAERTGGSVSTLTIQRTQQEDSAVYLCASSPQGALGQPQHFGDGTRLSIL.

Comments on this clonotype: This clone may be a read error of a much larger clone one base away. Likely a read error: the CDR3 ends without its conserved phenylalanine or tryptophan. The chain joins TRBV24-1 to TRBJ2-1; D not certain. Germline V gene lookup returns CDR1 KGHDR and CDR2 SFDVKD. Trimming removed 4 bases at V and 4 bases at J, with 7 bases between. There are 13 residues in the CDR3. CDR3 sequence: CATSEPPYNEQFL. The CDR3 DNA reads TGTGCCACCAGTGAACCACCTTACAATGAGCAGTTCCTC.

Comments on this clonotype: This may be a read error: a much more frequent sequence differs by one nucleotide. This sequence joins TRBV14 and TRBJ1-2; 8 nucleotides match TRBD1. CDR3 length: 16 amino acids. The germline gives CDR1 SGHDN, CDR2 FVKESK. Unmatched junction bases numbered 12, after V lost 7 bases and J lost 2 bases. This CDR3 reads CASNHPGQGSNYGYTF. The DNA of the CDR3 is TGTGCCAGCAACCATCCCGGACAGGGTTCGAACTATGGCTACACCTTC. Filled out from reference TRBV14 and TRBJ1-2, the complete variable domain reads EAGVTQFPSHSVIEKGQTVTLRCDPISGHDNLYWYRRVMGKEIKFLLHFVKESKQDESGMPNNRFLAERTGGTYSTLKVQPAELEDSGVYFCASNHPGQGSNYGYTFGSGTRLTVV.

This rearrangement joins TRBV28 to TRBJ2-3; D possibly corresponds to TRBD1 (5 bases). This CDR3 has 13 amino acids. The germline V gene has CDR1 MDHEN and CDR2 SYDVKM. Trimming cost V 10 bases and J 6 bases, with 17 bases left between them. CDR3 region: CATLRVVGDTQYF. Here the CDR3 DNA reads TGTGCCACCCTCAGGGTAGTTGGGGATACGCAGTATTTT.

There are many counts of this clonotype. V usage is TRBV28 and J usage is TRBJ1-2; maybe TRBD1 (5 bases). Germline V gives CDR1 MDHEN, CDR2 SYDVKM. V was clipped by 5 bases and J by 3 bases, with 16 bases between them. This CDR3 region has 15 residues. CDR3 amino acids: CASSHPNRGHYGYTF. The CDR3 nucleotides read TGTGCCAGCAGTCACCCCAACCGGGGCCACTATGGCTACACCTTC.

This clonotype showed up just a few times. This chain connects TRBV18 to TRBJ2-6; D is undetermined. Trimming left V 3 bases short and J 4 bases short, with 10 bases between. The germline V gene has CDR1 KGHSH and CDR2 LQKENI. This CDR3 has 15 residues. CDR3: CASSPRSDGANVLTF. The CDR3 nucleotides are TGTGCCAGCTCACCCCGGAGCGACGGGGCCAACGTCCTGACTTTC.

Within the sample, this clonotype is large (0.1 to 1%). The chain couples TRBV7-9 to TRBJ2-1, with D perhaps TRBD2 (5 bases). V was trimmed by 5 bases and J by 8 bases, leaving 13 bases between them. The germline gives CDR1 SEHNR, CDR2 FQNEAQ (reference sequence). The CDR3 totals 13 residues. The CDR3 protein is CASSPEEAYEQFF. For the CDR3, the DNA is TGTGCCAGCAGCCCCGAGGAGGCCTATGAGCAGTTCTTC.

This clonotype was seen at least ten times. The CDR3 protein is CASSALYEQYF. DNA of the CDR3: TGTGCCAGCTCTGCCCTCTACGAGCAGTACTTC. V and J are TRBV18 and TRBJ2-7, with D unclear. The CDR3 has 11 residues. CDR1 is KGHSH and CDR2 is LQKENI in the germline V gene. V lost 6 bases to trimming and J lost 3 bases, with 6 bases between them.

The chain combines TRBV14 with TRBJ2-7; D might be TRBD2 (5 bases). The CDR3 is 13 amino acids. The germline gives CDR1 SGHDN, CDR2 FVKESK. Trimming took 6 bases from V and 0 from J, leaving 9 bases between them. In nucleotides, the CDR3 is TGTGCCAGCAGAAGGGCGGGCTCCTACGAGCAGTACTTC. Encoded protein: CASRRAGSYEQYF.

This clonotype has ten or more counts. This chain joins TRBV28 and TRBJ1-5, with a tentative D call TRBD1 (5 bases). The CDR3 consists of 13 residues. Trimming took 7 bases from V and 9 from J, leaving 16 bases between them. Germline V gene lookup returns CDR1 MDHEN and CDR2 SYDVKM. This CDR3 is CASKEGTKGPQHF. CDR3 nucleotides: TGTGCCAGCAAAGAAGGGACCAAGGGGCCCCAGCATTTT.

There are many counts of this clonotype. The rearrangement joins TRBV28 to TRBJ2-5; a possible D gene is TRBD1 (5 bases). This CDR3 comprises 15 residues. V was shortened by 5 bases and J by 1 base, with 14 bases between the two germline ends. In germline, CDR1 is MDHEN, CDR2 SYDVKM. The CDR3 nucleotides are TGTGCCAGCAGTCCCCGACAGTTTGCCCAAGAGACCCAGTACTTC. Translation: CASSPRQFAQETQYF.

The rearrangement joins TRBV7-9 to TRBJ2-5, with D possibly being TRBD1 or TRBD2 (6 bases each). Trimming took 5 bases from V and 3 from J, leaving 22 bases between them. The CDR3 has 17 amino acids. CDR1 and CDR2 from the germline V gene are SEHNR and FQNEAQ (reference sequence). The CDR3, as DNA: TGTGCCAGCAGCCCCCGAAGGACAGCGGGCGGGGAAGAGACCCAGTACTTC. This translates into CASSPRRTAGGEETQYF.

This clonotype was seen repeatedly, ten times or more. This chain uses TRBV4-2 with TRBJ2-7; D gene ambiguous. The CDR3 loop spans 15 amino acids. Trimming pared 0 bases from V and 3 bases from J, leaving 12 bases between. Per germline, CDR1 LGHNA and CDR2 YNFKEQ. The CDR3 sequence: CASSQDGSSNYEQYF. The CDR3 DNA reads TGTGCCAGCAGCCAAGATGGTAGCTCCAACTACGAGCAGTACTTC.

This clonotype was detected many times. The rearrangement uses TRBV28 and TRBJ1-5, with D maybe TRBD1 (5 bases). The ends were cut back, 2 bases at V and 3 bases at J, with 14 bases in the middle. This CDR3 has 16 amino acids. The germline gives CDR1 MDHEN, CDR2 SYDVKM. The CDR3 DNA reads TGTGCCAGCAGTTTACCTGGTCAGGGAGTCAATCAGCCCCAGCATTTT. Protein product: CASSLPGQGVNQPQHF.

This clonotype was seen repeatedly, ten times or more. CDR3 sequence: CASSAGRGAKNIQYF. The DNA for the CDR3 is TGTGCCAGCAGTGCGGGAAGGGGTGCCAAAAACATTCAGTACTTC. V gene TRBV6-5 combines with J gene TRBJ2-4; D may be TRBD2 (6 bases). The CDR3 is 15 amino acids. Germline V gene lookup returns CDR1 MNHEY and CDR2 SVGAGI. Between the trimmed V and J ends, which lost 5 bases and 1 base, there was a span of 12 bases.

This clonotype was counted at least ten times. This chain connects TRBV7-2 to TRBJ2-2, with D possibly being TRBD1 (5 bases). This CDR3 region has 15 residues. Trimming cost V 5 bases and J 5 bases, with 15 bases left between them. CDR1 is SGHTA, CDR2 FQGNSA, per germline. The CDR3 spells CASSPIDRTTGELFF. CDR3 DNA sequence: TGTGCCAGCAGCCCTATTGACAGAACGACCGGGGAGCTGTTTTTT.

There are many counts of this clonotype. The chain employs TRBV7-9 and TRBJ2-7; 8 bases fit TRBD2. With V trimmed by 5 bases and J by 6 bases, 12 bases remained unmatched. The germline CDR1 and CDR2 sequences are SEHNR and FQNEAQ (reference sequence). This CDR3 is 15 amino acids long. The CDR3 loop is CASSPSGTSSAEQYF. Here the CDR3 DNA reads TGTGCCAGCAGCCCTTCCGGGACTAGTAGTGCCGAGCAGTACTTC. The full variable domain, rest sourced from reference TRBV7-9 and TRBJ2-7, is DTGVSQNPRHKITKRGQNVTFRCDPISEHNRLYWYRQTLGQGPEFLTYFQNEAQLEKSRLLSDRFSAERPKGSFSTLEIQRTEQGDSAMYLCASSPSGTSSAEQYFGPGTRLTVT.

In its sample, this clonotype was seen many times. The rearrangement joins TRBV10-3 to TRBJ2-1, with D possibly TRBD1 on 6 matching bases. The CDR3 runs to 15 residues. The V gene lost 4 bases and the J gene lost 1 base, with 11 bases spanning the gap. In germline, CDR1 is ENHRY, CDR2 SYGVKD. Here the CDR3 DNA reads TGTGCCATCAGTGGTTGGACAGCTTCCTACAATGAGCAGTTCTTC. It yields the protein CAISGWTASYNEQFF.

At least ten counts were recorded for this clonotype. The chain has TRBV6-5 and TRBJ1-1, with a possible D match to TRBD1 (5 bases). Trimming removed 3 bases at V and 3 bases at J, with 8 bases between. Germline-derived CDR1 and CDR2 are MNHEY and SVGAGI. This CDR3 comprises 13 residues. The CDR3 region has the DNA TGTGCCAGCAGTTATGTAGGGGACACTGAAGCTTTCTTT. Protein: CASSYVGDTEAFF.

This clonotype was seen many times. For the CDR3, the DNA is TGTGCCAGCATCGGGCGCCGGACTGGGCCCCAGCATTTT. Protein sequence: CASIGRRTGPQHF. The gene calls are TRBV6-6 and TRBJ1-5; D gene ambiguous. The CDR3 spans 13 residues. In germline, CDR1 is MNHNY, CDR2 SVGAGI (reference sequence). The V end was cut by 7 bases, the J end by 9 bases, with 16 bases between.

The table lists this clonotype with many counts. This sequence joins TRBV28 and TRBJ2-7, with a possible D match to TRBD2 (6 bases). CDR3 size: 12 residues. Germline assignment: CDR1 MDHEN and CDR2 SYDVKM. Trimming removed 6 bases from V and 6 bases from J, with 12 bases in between. CDR3 bases: TGTGCCAGCAGGCGGGGCGAGGGCGAGCAGTACTTC. Translating it yields CASRRGEGEQYF.

This clonotype was seen ten or more times. In DNA, the CDR3 is TGTGCCAGCTCACCGAGTGGAGATCCAGAGACCCAGTACTTC. Translation: CASSPSGDPETQYF. The rearrangement uses TRBV18 and TRBJ2-5; D is unclear. This CDR3 comprises 14 residues. Germline assignment: CDR1 KGHSH and CDR2 LQKENI. The ends were cut back, 3 bases at V and 4 bases at J, with 12 bases in the middle.

In this sample, this clonotype turned up many times. The chain has TRBV28 and TRBJ1-1; 10 bases align to TRBD1. The CDR3 length is 13 residues. After removal of 6 bases from V and 12 bases from J, the junction contained 10 bases not matched to a gene. CDR1 MDHEN and CDR2 SYDVKM come from the germline V gene. CDR3 in amino acids: CASRNGQGGITFF. For the CDR3, the DNA is TGTGCCAGCAGGAATGGACAGGGGGGCATCACTTTCTTT.

Ten or more counts support this clonotype. The chain uses TRBV20-1 and TRBJ2-7; no clear D gene. The CDR3 runs 13 residues. Germline V CDR1 and CDR2: DFQATT, SNEGSKA (reference sequence). The V and J ends lost 7 bases and 3 bases respectively, with 16 bases between them. The CDR3 DNA reads as TGCAGTGTCAAGGGAATCGGGTACTACGAGCAGTACTTC. Amino acids: CSVKGIGYYEQYF.

This clonotype was recorded at least ten times. V is TRBV29-1 and J is TRBJ2-1; TRBD1 matches at 7 bases. This CDR3 is 11 amino acids long. V lost 7 bases, J lost 10 bases, and 7 bases stayed unmatched. Germline CDR1 and CDR2: SQVTM and ANQGSEA. In DNA form, the CDR3 reads TGCAGCGCTTGGACAGGCCGAGAGCAGTTCTTC. Translated, it gives CSAWTGREQFF.

In its sample, this clonotype was seen many times. This sequence joins TRBV5-1 and TRBJ2-7; D is undetermined. In germline, CDR1 is SGHRS, CDR2 YFSETQ. Deletions cut 2 bases from V and 5 bases from J, with 11 bases between. The CDR3 runs 13 residues. CDR3 sequence reads: CASSFPHGNEQYF. The CDR3 region has the DNA TGCGCCAGCAGCTTTCCCCATGGGAACGAGCAGTACTTC.

This clonotype was observed a few times. The rearrangement uses TRBV5-6 and TRBJ2-5, with 11 bases fitting TRBD2. J was trimmed by 3 bases and V by 2 bases; bases with no gene match: 9. The CDR3 is 17 residues long. Per germline, CDR1 SGHDT and CDR2 YYEEEE. The CDR3 protein is CASSFRLAGWGKETQYF. The CDR3 region has the DNA TGTGCCAGCAGCTTCCGACTAGCGGGGTGGGGCAAAGAGACCCAGTACTTC. Complete variable domain (other parts from reference TRBV5-6 and TRBJ2-5): DAGVTQSPTHLIKTRGQQVTLRCSPKSGHDTVSWYQQALGQGPQFIFQYYEEEERQRGNFPDRFSGHQFPNYSSELNVNALLLGDSALYLCASSFRLAGWGKETQYFGPGTRLLVL.

This clonotype was observed at least ten times. The chain recombines TRBV12-3 or TRBV12-4 with TRBJ2-7, with 8 bases aligning to TRBD1. V was clipped by 5 bases and J by 6 bases; unmatched bases: 3. This CDR3 has 12 amino acids. The CDR3 reads CASSRQGIEQYF. The CDR3 DNA sequence: TGTGCCAGCAGTAGACAGGGGATCGAGCAGTACTTC.

This clonotype was observed a handful of times. The CDR3 DNA follows: TGTGCCAGCAGCACCTTGACCCTGGGGGGTGAAAAACTGTTTTTT. Its translation: CASSTLTLGGEKLFF. The V call is TRBV7-9, the J call TRBJ1-4; perhaps TRBD1 as D (5 bases). The germline gives CDR1 SEHNR, CDR2 FQNEAQ (reference sequence). This CDR3 is built from 15 residues. Trimming took 5 bases from V and 7 from J, leaving 17 bases between them.